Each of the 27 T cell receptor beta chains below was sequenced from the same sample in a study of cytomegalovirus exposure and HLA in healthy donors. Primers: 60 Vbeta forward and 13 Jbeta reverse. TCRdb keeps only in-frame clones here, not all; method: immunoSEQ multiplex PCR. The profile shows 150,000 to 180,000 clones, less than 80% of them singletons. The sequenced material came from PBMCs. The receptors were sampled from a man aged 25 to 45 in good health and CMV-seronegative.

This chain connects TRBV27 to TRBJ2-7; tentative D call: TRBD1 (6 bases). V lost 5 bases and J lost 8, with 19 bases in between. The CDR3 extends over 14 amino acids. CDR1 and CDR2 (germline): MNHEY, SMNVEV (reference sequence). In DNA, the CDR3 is TGTGCCAGCAGTAAATTCACAGGGTTGGGCAAGCAGTACTTC. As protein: CASSKFTGLGKQYF.

The CDR3: CASSPGQSAEAFF. The CDR3 region has the DNA TGTGCCAGCAGTCCGGGTCAGAGCGCTGAAGCTTTCTTT. The gene calls are TRBV28 and TRBJ1-1; no firm D call. Germline V gene sequence: CDR1 MDHEN, CDR2 SYDVKM. V shed 5 bases and J shed 6 bases, with 13 bases lying between them. The CDR3 extends over 13 amino acids.

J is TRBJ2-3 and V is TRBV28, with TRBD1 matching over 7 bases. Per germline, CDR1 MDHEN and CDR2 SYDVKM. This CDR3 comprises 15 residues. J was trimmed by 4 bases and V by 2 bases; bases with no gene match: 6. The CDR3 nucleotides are TGTGCCAGCAGTTTAGACAGGGACGGGTCAGATACGCAGTATTTT. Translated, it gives CASSLDRDGSDTQYF.

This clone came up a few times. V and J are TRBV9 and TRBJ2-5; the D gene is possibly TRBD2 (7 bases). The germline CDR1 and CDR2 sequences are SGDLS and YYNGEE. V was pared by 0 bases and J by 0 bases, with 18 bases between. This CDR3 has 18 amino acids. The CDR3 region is CASSVGRGGGLYQETQYF. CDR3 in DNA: TGTGCCAGCAGCGTAGGAAGAGGGGGGGGCTTGTACCAAGAGACCCAGTACTTC. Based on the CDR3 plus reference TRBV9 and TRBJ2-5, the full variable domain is DSGVTQTPKHLITATGQRVTLRCSPRSGDLSVYWYQQSLDQGLQFLIQYYNGEERAKGNILERFSAQQFPDLHSELNLSSLELGDSALYFCASSVGRGGGLYQETQYFGPGTRLLVL.

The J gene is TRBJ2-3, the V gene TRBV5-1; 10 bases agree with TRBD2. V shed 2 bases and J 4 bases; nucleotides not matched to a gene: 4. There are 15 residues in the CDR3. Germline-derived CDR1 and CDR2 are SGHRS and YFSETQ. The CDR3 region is CASSFGAGGPDTQYF. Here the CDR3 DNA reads TGCGCCAGCAGCTTTGGAGCGGGGGGGCCAGATACGCAGTATTTT.

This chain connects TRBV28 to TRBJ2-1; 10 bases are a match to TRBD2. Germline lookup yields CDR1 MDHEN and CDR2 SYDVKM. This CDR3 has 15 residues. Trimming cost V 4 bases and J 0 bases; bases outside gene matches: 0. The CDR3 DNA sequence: TGTGCCAGCAGTTCTAGCGGGAGCTCCTACAATGAGCAGTTCTTC. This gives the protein CASSSSGSSYNEQFF.

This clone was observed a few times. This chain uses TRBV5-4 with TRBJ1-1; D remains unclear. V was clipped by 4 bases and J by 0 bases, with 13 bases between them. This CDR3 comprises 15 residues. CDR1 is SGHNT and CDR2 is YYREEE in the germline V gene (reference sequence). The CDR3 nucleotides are TGTGCCAGCAGCCTTCCGGGAGATATGAACACTGAAGCTTTCTTT. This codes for CASSLPGDMNTEAFF.

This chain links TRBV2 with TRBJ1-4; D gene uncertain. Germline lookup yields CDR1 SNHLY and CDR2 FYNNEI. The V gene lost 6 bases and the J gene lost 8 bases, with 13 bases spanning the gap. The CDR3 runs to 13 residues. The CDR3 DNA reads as TGTGCCAGCAGGGGAGGGAGGGAAGAAAAACTGTTTTTT. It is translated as CASRGGREEKLFF.

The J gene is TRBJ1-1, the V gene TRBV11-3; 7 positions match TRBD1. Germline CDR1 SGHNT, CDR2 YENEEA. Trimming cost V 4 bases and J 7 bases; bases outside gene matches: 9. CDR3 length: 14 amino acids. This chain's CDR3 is CASSSSTGRGEAFF. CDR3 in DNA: TGTGCCAGCAGCTCGTCGACAGGGAGAGGTGAAGCTTTCTTT.

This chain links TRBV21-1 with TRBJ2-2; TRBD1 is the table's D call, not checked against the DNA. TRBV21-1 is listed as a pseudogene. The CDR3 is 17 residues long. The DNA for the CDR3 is TGTGCCAGCAGCAAGTTGGGACAGGGGTGTAACACCGGGGAGCTGTTTTTT. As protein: CASSKLGQGCNTGELFF.

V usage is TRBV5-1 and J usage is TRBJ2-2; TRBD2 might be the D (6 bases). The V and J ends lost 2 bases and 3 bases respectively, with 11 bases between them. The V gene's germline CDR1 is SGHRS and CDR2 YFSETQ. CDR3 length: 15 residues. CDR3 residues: CASSFVGDYTGELFF. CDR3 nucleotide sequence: TGCGCCAGCAGCTTTGTAGGGGACTACACCGGGGAGCTGTTTTTT.

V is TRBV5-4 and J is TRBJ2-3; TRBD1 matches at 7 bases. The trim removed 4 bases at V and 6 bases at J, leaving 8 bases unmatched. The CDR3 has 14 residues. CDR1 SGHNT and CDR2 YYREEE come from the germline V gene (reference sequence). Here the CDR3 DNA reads TGTGCCAGCAGCCCACAGGGGAATTTCGATACGCAGTATTTT. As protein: CASSPQGNFDTQYF.

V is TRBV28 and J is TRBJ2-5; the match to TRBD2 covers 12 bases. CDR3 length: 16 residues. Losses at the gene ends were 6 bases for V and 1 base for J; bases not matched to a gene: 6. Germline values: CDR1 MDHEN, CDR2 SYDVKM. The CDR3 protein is CASSPGLAGTQETQYF. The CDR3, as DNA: TGTGCCAGCAGCCCTGGACTAGCGGGGACCCAAGAGACCCAGTACTTC.

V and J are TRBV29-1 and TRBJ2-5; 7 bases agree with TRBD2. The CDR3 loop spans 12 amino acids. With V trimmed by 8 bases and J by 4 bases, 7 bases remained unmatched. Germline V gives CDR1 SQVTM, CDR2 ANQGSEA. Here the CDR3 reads CSSGLSLETQYF. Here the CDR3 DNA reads TGCAGCTCGGGACTATCTCTAGAGACCCAGTACTTC.

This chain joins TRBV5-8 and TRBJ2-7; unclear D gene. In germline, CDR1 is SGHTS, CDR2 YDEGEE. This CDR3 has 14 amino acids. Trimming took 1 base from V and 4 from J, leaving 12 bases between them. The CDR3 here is CASSLSSAQYEQYF. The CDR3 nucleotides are TGTGCCAGCAGCTTGAGTTCAGCGCAATACGAGCAGTACTTC.

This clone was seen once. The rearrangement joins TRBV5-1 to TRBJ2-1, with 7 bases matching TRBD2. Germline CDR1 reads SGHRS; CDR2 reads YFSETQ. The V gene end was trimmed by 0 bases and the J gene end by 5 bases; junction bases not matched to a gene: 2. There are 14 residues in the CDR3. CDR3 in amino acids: CASSLVGGDNEQFF. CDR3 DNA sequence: TGCGCCAGCAGCTTGGTGGGGGGGGACAATGAGCAGTTCTTC.

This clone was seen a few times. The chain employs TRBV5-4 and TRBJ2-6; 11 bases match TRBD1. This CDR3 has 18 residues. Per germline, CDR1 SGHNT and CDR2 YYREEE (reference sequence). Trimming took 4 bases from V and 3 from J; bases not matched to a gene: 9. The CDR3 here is CASSQGQGVIVGANVLTF. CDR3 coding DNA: TGTGCCAGCAGCCAGGGACAGGGGGTGATAGTTGGGGCCAACGTCCTGACTTTC. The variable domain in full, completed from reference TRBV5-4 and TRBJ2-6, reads ETGVTQSPTHLIKTRGQQVTLRCSSQSGHNTVSWYQQALGQGPQFIFQYYREEENGRGNFPPRFSGLQFPNYSSELNVNALELDDSALYLCASSQGQGVIVGANVLTFGAGSRLTVL.

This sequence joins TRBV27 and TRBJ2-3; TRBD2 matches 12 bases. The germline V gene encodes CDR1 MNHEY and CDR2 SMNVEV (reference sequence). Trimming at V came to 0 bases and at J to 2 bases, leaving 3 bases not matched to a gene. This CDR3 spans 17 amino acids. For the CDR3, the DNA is TGTGCCAGCAGTTTATCGTGGACTAGCGGGGACACAGATACGCAGTATTTT. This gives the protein CASSLSWTSGDTDTQYF.

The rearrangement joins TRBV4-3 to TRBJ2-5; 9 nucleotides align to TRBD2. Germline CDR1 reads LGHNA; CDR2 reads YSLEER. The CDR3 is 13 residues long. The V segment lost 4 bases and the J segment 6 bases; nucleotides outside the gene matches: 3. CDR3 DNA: TGCGCCAGCAGCCTAGCGGGGGATCAGACCCAGTACTTC. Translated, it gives CASSLAGDQTQYF.

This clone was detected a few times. The CDR3 reads CASRGGDNEQFF. DNA for the CDR3: TGTGCCAGCAGGGGAGGGGACAATGAGCAGTTCTTC. The J gene is TRBJ2-1, the V gene TRBV4-2, with 7 bases identical to TRBD2. Germline V gene lookup returns CDR1 LGHNA and CDR2 YNFKEQ. J gave up 5 bases and V 6 bases, and 1 base lay outside the gene matches. There are 12 residues in the CDR3.

CDR3 coding DNA: TGTGCCAGCAGTTTGGGGGGGAGTAAAACTGAAGCTTTCTTT. This translates into CASSLGGSKTEAFF. The chain carries TRBV28 and TRBJ1-1; D possibly corresponds to TRBD1 (5 bases). Germline lookup yields CDR1 MDHEN and CDR2 SYDVKM. This CDR3 region has 14 residues. Trimming shortened V by 3 bases and J by 5 bases, and 13 bases separated the two germline ends. The full variable domain, with the rest looked up from reference TRBV28 and TRBJ1-1, is DVKVTQSSRYLVKRTGEKVFLECVQDMDHENMFWYRQDPGLGLRLIYFSYDVKMKEKGDIPEGYSVSREKKERFSLILESASTNQTSMYLCASSLGGSKTEAFFGQGTRLTVV.

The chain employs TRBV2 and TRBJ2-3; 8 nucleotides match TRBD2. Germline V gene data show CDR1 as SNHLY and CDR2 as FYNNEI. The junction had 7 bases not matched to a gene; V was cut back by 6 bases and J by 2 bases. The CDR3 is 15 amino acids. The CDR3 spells CASRETSAPTDTQYF. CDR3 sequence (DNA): TGTGCCAGCAGGGAGACTAGCGCCCCCACAGATACGCAGTATTTT.

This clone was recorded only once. DNA of the CDR3: TGTGCCAGCAGCTTAGCCCCAGGGTATGAAAAACTGTTTTTT. It translates to CASSLAPGYEKLFF. J is TRBJ1-4 and V is TRBV7-2, with D perhaps matching TRBD1 (5 bases). Germline-derived CDR1 and CDR2 are SGHTA and FQGNSA. This CDR3 has 14 amino acids. V dropped 0 bases and J dropped 6 bases, with 8 bases sitting between them.

The DNA for the CDR3 is TGTGCCAGCAGTGGAACTGCTAAAACGTTCTATGGCTACACCTTC. Its translation: CASSGTAKTFYGYTF. The chain carries TRBV6-4 and TRBJ1-2; D unresolved. The CDR3 totals 15 residues. Germline assignment: CDR1 MRHNA and CDR2 SNTAGT. With 4 bases removed from V and 4 bases from J, the gap between germline ends came to 16 bases.

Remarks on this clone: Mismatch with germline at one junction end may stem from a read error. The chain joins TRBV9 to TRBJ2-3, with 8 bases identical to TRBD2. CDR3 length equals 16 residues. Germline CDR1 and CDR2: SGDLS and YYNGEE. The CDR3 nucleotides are TGTGCCAGCAGCGTAGCCAGCGGGGGTAACACAGACACGCAGTATTTT. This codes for CASSVASGGNTDTQYF. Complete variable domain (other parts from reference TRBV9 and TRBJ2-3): DSGVTQTPKHLITATGQRVTLRCSPRSGDLSVYWYQQSLDQGLQFLIQYYNGEERAKGNILERFSAQQFPDLHSELNLSSLELGDSALYFCASSVASGGNTDTQYFGPGTRLTVL.

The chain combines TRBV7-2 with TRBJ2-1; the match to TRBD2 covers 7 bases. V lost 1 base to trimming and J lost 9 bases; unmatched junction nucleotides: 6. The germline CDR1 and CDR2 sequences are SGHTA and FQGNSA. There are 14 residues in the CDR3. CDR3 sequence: CASSLERTRGEQFF. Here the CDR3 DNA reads TGTGCCAGCAGCTTAGAAAGGACTAGAGGTGAGCAGTTCTTC. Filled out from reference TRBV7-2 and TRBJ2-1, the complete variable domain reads GAGVSQSPSNKVTEKGKDVELRCDPISGHTALYWYRQSLGQGLEFLIYFQGNSAPDKSGLPSDRFSAERTGGSVSTLTIQRTQQEDSAVYLCASSLERTRGEQFFGPGTRLTVL.

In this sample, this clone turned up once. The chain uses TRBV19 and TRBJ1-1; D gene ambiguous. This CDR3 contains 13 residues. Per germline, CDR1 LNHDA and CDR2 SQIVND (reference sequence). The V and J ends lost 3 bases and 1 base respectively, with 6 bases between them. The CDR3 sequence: CASSINRNTEAFF. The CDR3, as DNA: TGTGCCAGTAGTATCAACAGGAACACTGAAGCTTTCTTT.